Below, 32 T cell receptor beta chains from the same sample are listed, as sequenced in a study of cytomegalovirus exposure and HLA in healthy donors. The assay was immunoSEQ multiplex PCR, and TCRdb's table has in-frame clones only and misses some. The top ten hold 0.95% to 1.5% of the sample, which has about 120,000 clones, 89% seen once. The sample taken for sequencing was PBMCs. Every receptor here comes from a woman under 30 in good health and CMV-seronegative.

The CDR3 sequence: CASSQEASVGTGRAFF. In DNA form, the CDR3 reads TGCGCCAGCAGCCAAGAAGCGTCAGTGGGGACAGGCAGGGCTTTCTTT. The chain has TRBV4-1 and TRBJ1-1; 8 bases fit TRBD1. This CDR3 is 16 amino acids long. J lost 11 bases, V lost 0 bases, and 14 bases had no gene match. Germline V lookup: CDR1 MGHRA, CDR2 YSYEKL.

This chain joins TRBV9 and TRBJ1-1; D is uncertain. The CDR3 extends over 16 amino acids. Germline CDR1 and CDR2: SGDLS and YYNGEE. V lost 0 bases to trimming and J lost 7 bases, with 19 bases between them. This CDR3 is CASSVAAAPLTVEAFF. The CDR3 DNA reads TGTGCCAGCAGCGTAGCGGCGGCACCCCTAACCGTTGAAGCTTTCTTT.

This clone appeared a few times. This chain uses TRBV10-3 with TRBJ1-6; D unresolved. Trimming removed 6 bases at V and 10 bases at J, with 16 bases between. Germline V CDR1 and CDR2: ENHRY, SYGVKD. CDR3 length equals 14 residues. CDR3 sequence (DNA): TGTGCCATCAGCGCAAACTCGGGAGAATCACCCCTCCACTTT. Its translation is CAISANSGESPLHF.

V usage is TRBV5-4 and J usage is TRBJ2-7; a possible D gene is TRBD1 (6 bases). This CDR3 has 13 residues. The germline V gene has CDR1 SGHNT and CDR2 YYREEE (reference sequence). Trimming pared 4 bases from V and 3 bases from J, leaving 11 bases between. The CDR3 sequence is CASSQSRGYEQYF. DNA for the CDR3: TGTGCCAGCAGCCAATCCAGGGGCTACGAGCAGTACTTC.

The chain joins TRBV28 to TRBJ1-5; perhaps TRBD1 as D (6 bases). The CDR3 is made up of 16 amino acids. CDR1 is MDHEN, CDR2 SYDVKM, per germline. The V end lost 1 base, the J end lost 2 bases, and 12 bases lay between the germline ends. CDR3 DNA sequence: TGTGCCAGCAGTTTATCCGGGGGGCGTGGCAATCAGCCCCAGCATTTT. Protein: CASSLSGGRGNQPQHF. The whole variable domain, filled in from reference TRBV28 and TRBJ1-5, reads DVKVTQSSRYLVKRTGEKVFLECVQDMDHENMFWYRQDPGLGLRLIYFSYDVKMKEKGDIPEGYSVSREKKERFSLILESASTNQTSMYLCASSLSGGRGNQPQHFGDGTRLSIL.

V gene TRBV27 combines with J gene TRBJ2-3, with 9 bases lining up with TRBD1. Germline assignment: CDR1 MNHEY and CDR2 SMNVEV (reference sequence). CDR3 size: 16 residues. With V trimmed by 4 bases and J by 4 bases, 9 bases remained unmatched. DNA for the CDR3: TGTGCCAGCAGTTCCTTGGGCAGACAGGGGGCAGATACGCAGTATTTT. It codes for CASSSLGRQGADTQYF.

The genes are TRBV7-9 and TRBJ1-1; TRBD1 aligns across 11 bases. This CDR3 is built from 15 residues. V lost 4 bases to trimming and J lost 5 bases; unmatched junction nucleotides: 6. Germline CDR1 is SEHNR and CDR2 is FQNEAQ (reference sequence). The CDR3 sequence: CASSSRTGGKTEAFF. CDR3 nucleotide sequence: TGTGCCAGCAGCTCCCGGACAGGGGGCAAAACTGAAGCTTTCTTT. Using reference TRBV7-9 and TRBJ1-1 for the parts outside the CDR3, the full variable domain is DTGVSQNPRHKITKRGQNVTFRCDPISEHNRLYWYRQTLGQGPEFLTYFQNEAQLEKSRLLSDRFSAERPKGSFSTLEIQRTEQGDSAMYLCASSSRTGGKTEAFFGQGTRLTVV.

The chain couples TRBV19 to TRBJ2-7, with TRBD2 matching over 11 bases. Germline values: CDR1 LNHDA, CDR2 SQIVND (reference sequence). The CDR3 sequence is 17 residues long. The junction had 9 bases not matched to a gene; V was cut back by 4 bases and J by 1 base. The CDR3 region is CASSTQTSGEVSYEQYF. CDR3 nucleotides: TGTGCCAGTAGTACTCAGACTAGCGGGGAGGTTTCCTACGAGCAGTACTTC.

The rearrangement links TRBV5-1 to TRBJ1-2, with 12 positions matching TRBD1. The germline V gene has CDR1 SGHRS and CDR2 YFSETQ. The V gene end was trimmed by 6 bases and the J gene end by 4 bases; junction bases not matched to a gene: 7. This CDR3 spans 15 amino acids. The CDR3 DNA sequence: TGCGCCAGCAACGAGGGACAGGGGGCAGGCTATGGCTACACCTTC. Translated, it gives CASNEGQGAGYGYTF.

This chain links TRBV19 with TRBJ1-1; 7 bases agree with TRBD1. Unmatched junction bases numbered 7, after V lost 8 bases and J lost 7 bases. This CDR3 region has 12 residues. Germline CDR1 reads LNHDA; CDR2 reads SQIVND (reference sequence). CDR3 sequence: CASPRGNGEAFF. CDR3 nucleotides: TGTGCCAGTCCCAGGGGGAATGGTGAAGCTTTCTTT.

The chain links TRBV6-1 to TRBJ1-2; 7 nucleotides align to TRBD1. V trimming: 6 bases; J trimming: 2 bases; junction bases outside the gene matches: 9. The CDR3 length is 15 residues. Germline values: CDR1 MNHNS, CDR2 SASEGT. The CDR3 coding sequence is TGTGCCAGCAGGAGTCGGGACAGAACAAACTATGGCTACACCTTC. Residues: CASRSRDRTNYGYTF.

This clone was picked up a small number of times. V usage is TRBV7-9 and J usage is TRBJ1-2, with TRBD1 as a possible D gene (6 bases). Germline V gives CDR1 SEHNR, CDR2 FQNEAQ (reference sequence). V was shortened by 5 bases and J by 4 bases, with 17 bases between the two germline ends. CDR3 length equals 15 residues. CDR3 amino acids: CASSLESGGGYGYTF. The CDR3, as DNA: TGTGCCAGCAGCCTGGAATCGGGGGGCGGCTATGGCTACACCTTC.

This clone has only a few counts. This chain joins TRBV6-5 and TRBJ1-6, with 9 bases aligning to TRBD1. This CDR3 comprises 14 residues. Looked up from germline, CDR1 is MNHEY and CDR2 is SVGAGI. Germline trimming cut 6 bases from V and 7 bases from J; bases unmatched to any gene: 4. CDR3 bases: TGTGCCAGCAGGGGGGACAGGGAAAATTCACCCCTCCACTTT. Encoded protein: CASRGDRENSPLHF.

The table lists this clone with a count of one. The gene calls are TRBV15 and TRBJ2-7; D ambiguous. Looked up from germline, CDR1 is LNHNV and CDR2 is YYDKDF (reference sequence). The V and J ends lost 0 bases and 3 bases respectively, with 9 bases between them. This CDR3 has 14 residues. CDR3 sequence (DNA): TGTGCCACCAGCAGAGATAAGAACGGCTACGAGCAGTACTTC. It translates to CATSRDKNGYEQYF.

This chain uses TRBV6-4 with TRBJ2-2; 10 bases agree with TRBD1. CDR1 and CDR2 from the germline V gene are MRHNA and SNTAGT. The CDR3 spans 17 residues. J gave up 4 bases and V 5 bases, and 10 bases lay outside the gene matches. CDR3 in DNA: TGTGCCAGCAGTCCCGGGACAGGGGACGCCAGCACCGGGGAGCTGTTTTTT. It translates to CASSPGTGDASTGELFF.

V usage is TRBV7-3 and J usage is TRBJ2-7; the match to TRBD2 covers 9 bases. Germline-derived CDR1 and CDR2 are SGHTA and FQGTGA. With V trimmed by 2 bases and J by 3 bases, 2 bases remained unmatched. The CDR3 is made up of 14 amino acids. CDR3 amino acids: CASSLAGGLYEQYF. The CDR3 DNA reads as TGTGCCAGCAGCTTAGCGGGGGGGCTCTACGAGCAGTACTTC.

The V gene is TRBV7-8, the J gene TRBJ1-2; D gene unclear. With 2 bases removed from V and 3 bases from J, the gap between germline ends came to 13 bases. CDR1 and CDR2 from the germline V gene are SGHVS and FQNEAQ. The CDR3 has 15 residues. CDR3 in DNA: TGTGCCAGCAGCTTAAGAGACACCGGTTACTATGGCTACACCTTC. This encodes CASSLRDTGYYGYTF.

V usage is TRBV10-3 and J usage is TRBJ2-3; D might be TRBD2 (7 bases). The CDR3 extends over 15 amino acids. Trimming left V 6 bases short and J 3 bases short, with 16 bases between. Germline values: CDR1 ENHRY, CDR2 SYGVKD. In DNA, the CDR3 is TGTGCCATCAGCGGTCTCCGGGGGGCGACAGATACGCAGTATTTT. It yields the protein CAISGLRGATDTQYF.

The chain couples TRBV7-7 to TRBJ2-1; TRBD2 might be the D (5 bases). CDR3 length: 13 residues. V shed 3 bases and J shed 6 bases, with 9 bases lying between them. The germline V gene has CDR1 SSHAT and CDR2 FNYEAQ (reference sequence). The CDR3 sequence is CASSFSAGNEQFF. The CDR3 DNA reads as TGTGCCAGCAGCTTTAGCGCGGGCAATGAGCAGTTCTTC.

V gene TRBV5-1 combines with J gene TRBJ2-1; weak D call: TRBD2 (5 bases). Germline V lookup: CDR1 SGHRS, CDR2 YFSETQ. The CDR3 length is 14 residues. V lost 4 bases and J lost 8, with 16 bases in between. The CDR3 here is CASSRPPLVDEQFF. The CDR3 nucleotides are TGCGCCAGCAGCCGGCCCCCACTAGTGGATGAGCAGTTCTTC.

The chain is built from TRBV6-5 and TRBJ2-7; D not certain. This CDR3 region has 11 residues. V lost 5 bases and J 2 bases, leaving 4 bases between the germline ends. CDR1 and CDR2 from the germline V gene are MNHEY and SVGAGI. The CDR3 here is CASSGPYEQYF. CDR3 DNA sequence: TGTGCCAGCAGTGGGCCCTACGAGCAGTACTTC.

This rearrangement joins TRBV7-8 to TRBJ1-5; D gene uncertain. The CDR3 loop spans 14 amino acids. With 3 bases removed from V and 4 bases from J, the gap between germline ends came to 10 bases. Germline CDR1 and CDR2: SGHVS and FQNEAQ. The CDR3 region is CASSFNRGNQPQHF. CDR3 in DNA: TGTGCCAGCAGCTTCAACCGGGGAAATCAGCCCCAGCATTTT.

This chain connects TRBV19 to TRBJ2-3; maybe TRBD1 (6 bases). Germline V gives CDR1 LNHDA, CDR2 SQIVND (reference sequence). This CDR3 is 18 amino acids long. Trimming stripped 3 bases from V and 2 bases from J, with 21 bases between. CDR3 coding DNA: TGTGCCAGTAGTATTCGGACCAGGGGATCAGGTTACACAGATACGCAGTATTTT. Amino acids: CASSIRTRGSGYTDTQYF. Filled out from reference TRBV19 and TRBJ2-3, the complete variable domain reads DGGITQSPKYLFRKEGQNVTLSCEQNLNHDAMYWYRQDPGQGLRLIYYSQIVNDFQKGDIAEGYSVSREKKESFPLTVTSAQKNPTAFYLCASSIRTRGSGYTDTQYFGPGTRLTVL.

The chain joins TRBV9 to TRBJ2-2; D perhaps matches TRBD1 (5 bases). Trimming removed 1 base from V and 2 bases from J, with 6 bases in between. The CDR3 is made up of 14 amino acids. Germline loops: CDR1 SGDLS, CDR2 YYNGEE. CDR3 DNA sequence: TGTGCCAGCAGCGTACAGGGAAACACCGGGGAGCTGTTTTTT. This codes for CASSVQGNTGELFF.

The chain carries TRBV6-1 and TRBJ1-1; no reliable D call. Trimming shortened V by 6 bases and J by 5 bases, and 13 bases separated the two germline ends. The CDR3 spans 13 residues. The germline CDR1 and CDR2 sequences are MNHNS and SASEGT. The CDR3 nucleotides read TGTGCCAGCAGCGAACAAATGTCAACTGAAGCTTTCTTT. Amino acid sequence: CASSEQMSTEAFF.

This clone was seen once. The chain has TRBV2 and TRBJ1-2; D is undetermined. Trimming stripped 3 bases from V and 14 bases from J, with 7 bases between. The CDR3 loop spans 9 amino acids. Per germline, CDR1 SNHLY and CDR2 FYNNEI. CDR3 DNA sequence: TGTGCCAGCAGTGATTTTCCAACCTTC. As protein: CASSDFPTF.

The chain recombines TRBV23-1 with TRBJ2-3; 8 nucleotides line up with TRBD1. TRBV23-1 is known as an ORF, though its function is uncertain. V shed 3 bases, J shed 4 bases, and the junction held 6 bases outside the gene matches. The CDR3 covers 15 residues. The CDR3 protein is CASSQRRTGPDTQYF. CDR3 sequence (DNA): TGCGCCAGCAGTCAGCGACGGACAGGGCCAGATACGCAGTATTTT.

The rearrangement uses TRBV15 and TRBJ1-1, with D unresolved. The germline gives CDR1 LNHNV, CDR2 YYDKDF (reference sequence). V lost 1 base, J lost 3 bases, and 15 bases lay in between. The CDR3 is 16 amino acids. CDR3 loop: CATSRAFVGRDTEAFF. The CDR3 bases are TGTGCCACCAGCAGAGCTTTTGTGGGCAGAGACACTGAAGCTTTCTTT. Full variable domain (missing parts from reference TRBV15 and TRBJ1-1): DAMVIQNPRYQVTQFGKPVTLSCSQTLNHNVMYWYQQKSSQAPKLLFHYYDKDFNNEADTPDNFQSRRPNTSFCFLDIRSPGLGDTAMYLCATSRAFVGRDTEAFFGQGTRLTVV.

This clone was seen only once. The CDR3 loop is CSVERRDTQYF. The CDR3, as DNA: TGCAGCGTTGAACGGAGGGATACGCAGTATTTT. The chain couples TRBV29-1 to TRBJ2-3; D is possibly TRBD2 (5 bases). V lost 2 bases and J 6 bases, leaving 6 bases between the germline ends. From germline, CDR1 is SQVTM and CDR2 ANQGSEA. This CDR3 has 11 amino acids.

About this clone: Other DNA sequences of this sample code for an identical CDR3. The chain joins TRBV4-1 to TRBJ1-2, with D possibly matching TRBD1 (5 bases). Trimming took 6 bases from V and 8 from J, leaving 22 bases between them. This CDR3 is 15 amino acids long. Germline loops: CDR1 MGHRA, CDR2 YSYEKL. The CDR3 loop is CASSQSTDNFGGYTF. Here the CDR3 DNA reads TGCGCCAGCAGTCAATCGACAGACAACTTCGGGGGCTACACCTTC.

V and J are TRBV29-1 and TRBJ1-4; no reliable D call. Germline values: CDR1 SQVTM, CDR2 ANQGSEA. This CDR3 is 13 amino acids long. The germline V and J ends were trimmed by 6 bases and 2 bases, with 10 bases remaining between them. This chain's CDR3 is CSVRQDTNEKLFF. CDR3 bases: TGCAGCGTCCGACAAGACACTAATGAAAAACTGTTTTTT.

This sequence joins TRBV4-1 and TRBJ1-4; the D is unclear. CDR1 is MGHRA and CDR2 is YSYEKL in the germline V gene. CDR3 size: 12 residues. V shed 0 bases and J shed 16 bases, with 12 bases lying between them. CDR3 loop: CASSQDGRHRFF. The CDR3, as DNA: TGCGCCAGCAGCCAAGATGGGCGACACCGGTTTTTT.